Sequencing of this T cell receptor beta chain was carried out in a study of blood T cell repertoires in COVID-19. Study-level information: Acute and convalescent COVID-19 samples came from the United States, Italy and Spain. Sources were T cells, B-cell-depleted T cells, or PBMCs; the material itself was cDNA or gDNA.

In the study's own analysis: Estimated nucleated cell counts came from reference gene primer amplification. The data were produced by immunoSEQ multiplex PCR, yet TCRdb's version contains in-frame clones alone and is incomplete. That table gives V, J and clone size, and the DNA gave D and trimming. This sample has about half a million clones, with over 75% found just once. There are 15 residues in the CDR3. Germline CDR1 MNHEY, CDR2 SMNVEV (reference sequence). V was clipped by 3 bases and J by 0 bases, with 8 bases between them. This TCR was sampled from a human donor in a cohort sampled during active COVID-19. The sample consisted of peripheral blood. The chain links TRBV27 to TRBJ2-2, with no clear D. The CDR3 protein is CASSLGQANTGELFF. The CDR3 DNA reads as TGTGCCAGCAGTTTGGGCCAGGCGAACACCGGGGAGCTGTTTTTT.